The 2 T cell receptor beta chains reported below all come from one sample, sequenced in a study of OX40 agonist ivuxolimab in advanced cancers. Assay: immunoSEQ multiplex PCR; the TCRdb copy retains only in-frame clones and omits some. The sample holds 45,000 to 60,000 clones; 60% to 80% are singletons and the top ten take 2.6%. The sequencing here drew on CD4+ or CD8+ T cells sorted from blood, taken in a trial of the OX40 agonist ivuxolimab. The receptor source for this set is an adult with an advanced solid tumor such as melanoma, head and neck, liver or kidney cancer.

V gene TRBV29-1 combines with J gene TRBJ2-2; D is perhaps TRBD2 (5 bases). This CDR3 region has 14 residues. The germline gives CDR1 SQVTM, CDR2 ANQGSEA. V lost 3 bases and J lost 5, with 13 bases in between. The CDR3 DNA follows: TGCAGCGTTGACGGTGGGAGAGGGACCGGGGAGCTGTTTTTT. Translation gives CSVDGGRGTGELFF.

The rearrangement links TRBV10-3 to TRBJ2-7; 8 bases fit TRBD1. Germline trimming cut 11 bases from V and 3 bases from J; bases unmatched to any gene: 9. This CDR3 region has 13 residues. Germline V lookup: CDR1 ENHRY, CDR2 SYGVKD. CDR3 coding DNA: TGTGCCGCCCAGACAGGGGAGTTCTACGAGCAGTACTTC. Translation gives CAAQTGEFYEQYF.